This TCR beta chain originates from a study of beta chain features in type 1 diabetes. The investigators reverse transcribed all of the isolated RNA, so they sequenced expressed TCRB transcripts. Produced via immunoSEQ multiplex PCR; TCRdb's table is partial and in-frame only. The sample lists over 200,000 clones, roughly a tenth seen once, with around 0.018% in the top ten. Study-wide results and limits: Shorter TCRB CDR3s, moderately but significantly so, marked every one of the four CD4+ subsets in Type 1 diabetes patients.

This clone was detected only a few times. Its matching antigen is unknown. Per the germline V gene, CDR1 is MNHNY and CDR2 is SVGAGI (reference sequence). The CDR3 runs to 15 residues. V lost 5 bases and J lost 6; bases outside the gene matches: 11. Sample: naive CD4+ T cells from blood. V and J are TRBV6-6 and TRBJ1-1; TRBD1 matches at 8 bases. This clonotype was obtained from a young man with type 1 diabetes. The DNA for the CDR3 is TGTGCCAGCAGTGCGCACCGCGTACAGGGGGCTGAAGCTTTCTTT. Its translation: CASSAHRVQGAEAFF.